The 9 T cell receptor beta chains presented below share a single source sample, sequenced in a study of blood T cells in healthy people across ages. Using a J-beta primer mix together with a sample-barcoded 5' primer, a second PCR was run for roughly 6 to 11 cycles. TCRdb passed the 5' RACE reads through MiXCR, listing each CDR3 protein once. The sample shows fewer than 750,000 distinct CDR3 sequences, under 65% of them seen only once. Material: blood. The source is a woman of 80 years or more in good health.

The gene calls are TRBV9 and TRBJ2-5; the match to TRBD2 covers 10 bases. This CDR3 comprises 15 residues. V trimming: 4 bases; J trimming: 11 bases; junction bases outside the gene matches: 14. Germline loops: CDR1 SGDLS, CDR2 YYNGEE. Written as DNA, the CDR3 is TGTGCCAGCAGCCTCTCTAGCGGGGGCTACAATGGGCAGTACTTC. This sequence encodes CASSLSSGGYNGQYF.

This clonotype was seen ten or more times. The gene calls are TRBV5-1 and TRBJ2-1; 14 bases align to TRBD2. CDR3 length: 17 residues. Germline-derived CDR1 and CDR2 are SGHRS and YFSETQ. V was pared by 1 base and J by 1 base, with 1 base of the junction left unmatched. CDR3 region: CASSLRLAGGSYNEQFF. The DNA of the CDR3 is TGCGCCAGCAGCTTGAGACTAGCGGGGGGGTCCTACAATGAGCAGTTCTTC.

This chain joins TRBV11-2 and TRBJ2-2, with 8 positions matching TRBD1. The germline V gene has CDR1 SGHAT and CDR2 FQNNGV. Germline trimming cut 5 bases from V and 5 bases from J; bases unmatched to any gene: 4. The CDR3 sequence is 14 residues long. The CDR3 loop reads CASSLDRETGELFF. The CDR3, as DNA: TGTGCCAGCAGCCTGGACAGGGAAACCGGGGAGCTGTTTTTT.

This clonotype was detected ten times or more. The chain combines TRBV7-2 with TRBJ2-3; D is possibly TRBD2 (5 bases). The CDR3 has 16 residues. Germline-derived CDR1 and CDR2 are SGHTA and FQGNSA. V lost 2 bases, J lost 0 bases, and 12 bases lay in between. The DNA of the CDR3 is TGTGCCAGCAGCTTAAGGGCCCGGGGTAGCACAGATACGCAGTATTTT. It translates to CASSLRARGSTDTQYF.

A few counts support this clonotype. The CDR3 coding sequence is TGTGCCAGCAGCAGACAGGGCGGCACTAATGAAAAACTGTTTTTT. Translated, it gives CASSRQGGTNEKLFF. The chain combines TRBV2 with TRBJ1-4; TRBD1 aligns across 7 bases. This CDR3 is built from 15 residues. Germline CDR1 reads SNHLY; CDR2 reads FYNNEI. J gave up 2 bases and V 6 bases, and 6 bases lay outside the gene matches.

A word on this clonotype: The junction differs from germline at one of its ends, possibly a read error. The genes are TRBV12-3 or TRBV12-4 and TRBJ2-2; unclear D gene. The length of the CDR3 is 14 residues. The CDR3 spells CVSSLGPASGELFF. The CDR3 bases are TGTGTCAGCAGTTTAGGGCCAGCGTCCGGGGAGCTGTTTTTT.

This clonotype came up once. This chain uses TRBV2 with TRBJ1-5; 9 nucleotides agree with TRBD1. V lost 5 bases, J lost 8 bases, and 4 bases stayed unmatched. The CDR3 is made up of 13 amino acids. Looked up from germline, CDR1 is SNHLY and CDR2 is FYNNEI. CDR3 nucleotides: TGTGCCAGCAGTCGACAGGGGGTGAAGCCCCAGCATTTT. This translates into CASSRQGVKPQHF.

The CDR3 coding sequence is TGCAGCGTTGTCGCCGGCTATGGCTACACCTTC. Protein: CSVVAGYGYTF. The chain carries TRBV29-1 and TRBJ1-2; D is unresolved. Trimming took 4 bases from V and 4 from J, leaving 7 bases between them. There are 11 residues in the CDR3. Germline CDR1 is SQVTM and CDR2 is ANQGSEA.

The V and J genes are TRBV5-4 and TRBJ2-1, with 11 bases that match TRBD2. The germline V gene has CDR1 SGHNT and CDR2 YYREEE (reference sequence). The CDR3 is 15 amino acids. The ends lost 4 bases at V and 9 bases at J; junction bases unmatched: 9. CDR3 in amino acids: CASSPLAGGFGEQFF. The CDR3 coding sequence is TGTGCCAGCAGCCCGCTAGCGGGGGGTTTCGGTGAGCAGTTCTTC.